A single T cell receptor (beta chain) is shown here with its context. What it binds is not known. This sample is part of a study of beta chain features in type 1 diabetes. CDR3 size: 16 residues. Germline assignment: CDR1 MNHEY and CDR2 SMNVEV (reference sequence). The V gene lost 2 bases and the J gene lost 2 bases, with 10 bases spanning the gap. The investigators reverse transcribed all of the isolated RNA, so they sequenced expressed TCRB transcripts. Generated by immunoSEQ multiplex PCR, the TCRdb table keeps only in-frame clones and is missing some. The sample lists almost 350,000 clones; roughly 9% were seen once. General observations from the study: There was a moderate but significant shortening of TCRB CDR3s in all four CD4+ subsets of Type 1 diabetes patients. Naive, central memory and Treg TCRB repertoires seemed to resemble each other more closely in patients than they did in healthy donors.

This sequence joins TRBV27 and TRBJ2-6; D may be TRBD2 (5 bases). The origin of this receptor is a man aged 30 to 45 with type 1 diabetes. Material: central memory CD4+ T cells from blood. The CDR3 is CASSLELGAGANVLTF. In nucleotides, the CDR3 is TGTGCCAGCAGTTTAGAGCTCGGGGCTGGGGCCAACGTCCTGACTTTC.